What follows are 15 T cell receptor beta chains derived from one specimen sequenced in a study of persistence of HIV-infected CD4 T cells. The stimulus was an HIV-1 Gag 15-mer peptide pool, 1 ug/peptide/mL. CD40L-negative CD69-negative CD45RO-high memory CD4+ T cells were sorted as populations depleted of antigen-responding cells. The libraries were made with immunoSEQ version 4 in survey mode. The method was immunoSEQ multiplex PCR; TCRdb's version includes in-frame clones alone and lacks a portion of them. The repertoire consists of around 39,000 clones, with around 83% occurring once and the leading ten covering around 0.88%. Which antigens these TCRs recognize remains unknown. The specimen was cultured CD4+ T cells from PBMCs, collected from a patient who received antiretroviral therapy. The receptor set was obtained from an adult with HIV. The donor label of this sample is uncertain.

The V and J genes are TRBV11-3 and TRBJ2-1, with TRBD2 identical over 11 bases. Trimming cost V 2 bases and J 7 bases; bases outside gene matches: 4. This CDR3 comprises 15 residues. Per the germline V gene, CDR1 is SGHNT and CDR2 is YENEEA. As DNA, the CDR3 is TGTGCCAGCAGCTTAACTAGCGGGGGAGGGAATGAGCAGTTCTTC. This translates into CASSLTSGGGNEQFF.

The CDR3 DNA sequence: TGTGCCAGCAGTGGACCCGACAGGTTTCCTAACTATGGCTACACCTTC. Amino acid sequence: CASSGPDRFPNYGYTF. V gene TRBV6-1 combines with J gene TRBJ1-2, with a tentative D call TRBD1 (6 bases). Trimming shortened V by 4 bases and J by 0 bases, and 15 bases separated the two germline ends. Germline loops: CDR1 MNHNS, CDR2 SASEGT. The CDR3 loop spans 16 amino acids.

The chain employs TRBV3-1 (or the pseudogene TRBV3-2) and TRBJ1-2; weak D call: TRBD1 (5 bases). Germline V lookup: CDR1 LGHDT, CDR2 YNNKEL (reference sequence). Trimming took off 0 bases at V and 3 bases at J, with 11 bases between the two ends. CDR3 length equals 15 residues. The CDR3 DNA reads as TGTGCCAGCAGCCAAGATGGGGCCAGGGACTATGGCTACACCTTC. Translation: CASSQDGARDYGYTF.

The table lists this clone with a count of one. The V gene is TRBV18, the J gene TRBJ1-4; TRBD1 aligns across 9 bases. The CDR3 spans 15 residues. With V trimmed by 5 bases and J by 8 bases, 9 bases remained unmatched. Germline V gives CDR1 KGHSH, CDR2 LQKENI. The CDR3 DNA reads TGTGCCAGCTCATCAAACAGGGGGCGCGGGGAAAAACTGTTTTTT. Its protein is CASSSNRGRGEKLFF.

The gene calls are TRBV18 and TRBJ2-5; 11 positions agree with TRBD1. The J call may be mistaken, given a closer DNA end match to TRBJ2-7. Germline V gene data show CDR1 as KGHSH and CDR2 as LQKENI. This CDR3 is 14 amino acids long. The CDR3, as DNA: TGTGCCAGCTCACGGGACAGGGGGGCCTACGAGCAGTACTTC. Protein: CASSRDRGAYEQYF.

In nucleotides, the CDR3 is TGTGCTAGTGGTTTGGTACGATCCGGGACAGGGAATCAGCCCCAGCATTTT. The encoded protein is CASGLVRSGTGNQPQHF. The genes are TRBV12-5 and TRBJ1-5, with 9 bases identical to TRBD1. CDR3 length equals 17 residues. J lost 4 bases, V lost 0 bases, and 7 bases had no gene match. From germline, CDR1 is LGHNT and CDR2 FRNRAP.

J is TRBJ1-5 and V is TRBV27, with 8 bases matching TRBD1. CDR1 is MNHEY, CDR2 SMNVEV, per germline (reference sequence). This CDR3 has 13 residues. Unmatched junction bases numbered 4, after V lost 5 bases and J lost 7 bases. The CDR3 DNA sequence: TGTGCCAGCAGTATACAGGGGGGCCAGCCCCAGCATTTT. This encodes CASSIQGGQPQHF.

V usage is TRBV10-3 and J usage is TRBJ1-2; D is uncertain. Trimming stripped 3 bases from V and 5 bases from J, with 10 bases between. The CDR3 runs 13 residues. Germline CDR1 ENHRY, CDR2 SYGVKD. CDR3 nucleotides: TGTGCCATCAGTGAAAGGAGGGAATATGGCTACACCTTC. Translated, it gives CAISERREYGYTF.

CDR3 nucleotide sequence: TGTGCCAGCAGCCCAGGACTAGCGGGGGCTGAGACCCAGTACTTC. Translating it yields CASSPGLAGAETQYF. The V gene is TRBV6-5, the J gene TRBJ2-5; 13 bases match TRBD2. Germline CDR1 and CDR2: MNHEY and SVGAGI. CDR3 length: 15 amino acids. After removal of 6 bases from V and 5 bases from J, the junction contained 6 bases not matched to a gene.

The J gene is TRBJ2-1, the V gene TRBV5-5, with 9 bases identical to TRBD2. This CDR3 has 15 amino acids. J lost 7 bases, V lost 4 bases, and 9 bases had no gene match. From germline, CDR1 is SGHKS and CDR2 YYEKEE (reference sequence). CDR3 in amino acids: CASSVAGTSPNEQFF. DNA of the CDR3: TGTGCCAGCAGCGTTGCCGGGACTAGCCCGAATGAGCAGTTCTTC.

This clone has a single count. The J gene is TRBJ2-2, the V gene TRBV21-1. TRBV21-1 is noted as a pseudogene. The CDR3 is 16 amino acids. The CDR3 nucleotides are TGTGCCAGCAGCAGGACCGGGACCCGATACACCGGGGAGCTGTTTTTT. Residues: CASSRTGTRYTGELFF.

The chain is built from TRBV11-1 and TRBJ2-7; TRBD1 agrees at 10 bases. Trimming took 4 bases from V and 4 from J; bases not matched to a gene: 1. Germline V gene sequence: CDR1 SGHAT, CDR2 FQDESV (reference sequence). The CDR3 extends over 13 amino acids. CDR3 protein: CASSWGQGYEQYV. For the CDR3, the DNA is TGTGCCAGCAGCTGGGGACAGGGGTACGAGCAGTACGTC.

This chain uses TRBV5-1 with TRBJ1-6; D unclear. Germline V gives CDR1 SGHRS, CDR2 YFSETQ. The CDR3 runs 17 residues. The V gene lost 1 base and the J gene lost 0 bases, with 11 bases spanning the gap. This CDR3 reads CASSLLVGSSYNSPLHF. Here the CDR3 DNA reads TGCGCCAGCAGCTTGCTCGTCGGCAGCTCCTATAATTCACCCCTCCACTTT.

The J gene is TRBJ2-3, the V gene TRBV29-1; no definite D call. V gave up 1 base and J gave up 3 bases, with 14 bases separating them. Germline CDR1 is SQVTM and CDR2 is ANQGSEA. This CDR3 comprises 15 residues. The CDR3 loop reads CSVEGPYSTTDTQYF. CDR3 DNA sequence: TGCAGCGTTGAAGGACCCTATAGCACAACAGATACGCAGTATTTT.

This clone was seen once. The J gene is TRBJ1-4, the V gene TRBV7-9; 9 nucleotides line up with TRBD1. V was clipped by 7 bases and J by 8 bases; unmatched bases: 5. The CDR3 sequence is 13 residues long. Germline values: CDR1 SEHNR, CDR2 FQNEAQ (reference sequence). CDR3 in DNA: TGTGCCAGCACTGAGACAGGGGGAGAAAAACTGTTTTTT. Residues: CASTETGGEKLFF.